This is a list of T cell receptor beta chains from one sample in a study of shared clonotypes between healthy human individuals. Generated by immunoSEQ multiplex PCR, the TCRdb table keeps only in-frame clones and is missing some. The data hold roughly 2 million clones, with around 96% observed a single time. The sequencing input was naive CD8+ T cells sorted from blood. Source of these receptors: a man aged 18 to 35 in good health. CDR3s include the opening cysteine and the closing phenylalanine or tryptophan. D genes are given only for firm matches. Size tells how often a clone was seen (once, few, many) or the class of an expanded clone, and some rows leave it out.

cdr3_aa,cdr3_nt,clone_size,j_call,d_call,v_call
CASSSRGIQYQPQHF,TGTGCCAGCAGTTCTAGGGGGATACAATATCAGCCCCAGCATTTT,once,TRBJ1-5,-,TRBV27
CSVEPRAAMNTEAFF,TGCAGCGTTGAACCTCGGGCAGCCATGAACACTGAAGCTTTCTTT,-,TRBJ1-1,-,TRBV29-1
CASSYGGGTSETQYF,TGTGCCAGCAGTTATGGGGGTGGAACTAGTGAGACCCAGTACTTC,once,TRBJ2-5,-,TRBV11-2
CASSYADYGTNYGYTF,TGTGCCAGCAGTTACGCCGACTACGGGACGAACTATGGCTACACCTTC,-,TRBJ1-2,-,TRBV6-5
CASSHTGVGTEAFF,TGCGCCAGCAGCCACACAGGGGTTGGGACTGAAGCTTTCTTT,-,TRBJ1-1,TRBD1,TRBV4-1
CASSYQGAGGYGYTF,TGTGCCAGCAGTTATCAAGGGGCAGGTGGATATGGCTACACCTTC,-,TRBJ1-2,-,TRBV6-5
CASSQGKGSPLHF,TGCGCCAGCAGCCAAGGTAAAGGATCACCCCTCCACTTT,-,TRBJ1-6,-,TRBV4-3
CASSEGEGNIQYF,TGTGCCAGCAGTGAAGGGGAAGGCAACATTCAGTACTTC,once,TRBJ2-4,-,TRBV6-1
CASSFGLAGGTISYEQYF,TGTGCCAGCAGCTTCGGACTAGCGGGAGGGACCATCTCCTACGAGCAGTACTTC,-,TRBJ2-7,TRBD2,TRBV7-8
CASSWGLETQYF,TGTGCCAGCAGCTGGGGTTTGGAGACCCAGTACTTC,once,TRBJ2-5,-,TRBV5-6
CASSQDLATGSYEQYF,TGCGCCAGCAGCCAAGATCTAGCGACAGGGTCGTACGAGCAGTACTTC,-,TRBJ2-7,-,TRBV4-1
CASSYRGPNEKLFF,TGTGCCAGCAGTTACAGGGGGCCGAATGAAAAACTGTTTTTT,-,TRBJ1-4,TRBD1,TRBV6-5
CASSSLLQGMNTEAFF,TGTGCCAGCAGTTCCCTATTGCAGGGGATGAACACTGAAGCTTTCTTT,-,TRBJ1-1,-,TRBV6-6
CASSQVLGGDNEKLFF,TGCGCCAGCAGCCAGGTCCTGGGGGGCGATAATGAAAAACTGTTTTTT,-,TRBJ1-4,-,TRBV4-1
CASSPLAGAYEQYF,TGTGCCAGCAGCCCACTAGCGGGGGCCTACGAGCAGTACTTC,once,TRBJ2-7,TRBD2,TRBV5-4
CASSPDLAGGPEFF,TGTGCCAGCAGCCCGGACCTGGCGGGAGGGCCTGAGTTCTTC,-,TRBJ2-1,-,TRBV12-1
CAWSVLGTEAFF,TGTGCCTGGAGTGTGTTGGGCACTGAAGCTTTCTTT,-,TRBJ1-1,-,TRBV30